This T cell receptor (beta chain) was identified in a study of blood T cell repertoires in COVID-19. Study context: Acute and convalescent COVID-19 samples came from the United States, Italy and Spain. From T cells, B-cell-depleted T cells, or PBMCs came the material, which was cDNA or gDNA.

Germline trimming cut 4 bases from V and 8 bases from J; bases unmatched to any gene: 9. The CDR3 is made up of 14 amino acids. CDR1 and CDR2 (germline): SGDLS, YYNGEE. Per the study methods: Quantification of nucleated cells was approximated via reference gene primer amplification. The assay was immunoSEQ multiplex PCR, and TCRdb's table has in-frame clones only and misses some. That table gives V, J and clone size, and the DNA gave D and trimming. Of 110,000 to 150,000 clones listed, roughly 90% are singletons. V and J are TRBV9 and TRBJ2-1, with TRBD1 matching over 7 bases. Sample: peripheral blood. This clonotype was obtained from a man in his sixties with active or convalescent COVID-19. The CDR3 nucleotides read TGTGCCAGCAGCCTAGAGACAGGGTTGGATGAGCAGTTCTTC. It yields the protein CASSLETGLDEQFF.